This T cell receptor (beta chain) was sequenced for a study of blood T cell repertoires in COVID-19. Background on the study: Whether acute or convalescent, the COVID-19 samples came from the United States, Italy and Spain. In each case, the material was cDNA or gDNA derived from T cells, B-cell-depleted T cells, or PBMCs.

Some clones are missing from TCRdb's copy, which holds only in-frame ones; the method was immunoSEQ multiplex PCR. Here the sample spans 100,000 to 150,000 clones, about 88% being singletons. The CDR3 sequence is 15 residues long. Germline CDR1 LNHDA, CDR2 SQIVND (reference sequence). The V and J ends lost 4 bases and 1 base, in that order; junction bases with no gene match: 2. This TCR derives from a woman of 80 years or more with acute or convalescent COVID-19. The sequenced sample was peripheral blood. The V gene is TRBV19, the J gene TRBJ2-3; TRBD2 matches at 10 bases. The CDR3 sequence is CASSTAGGGTDTQYF. The CDR3 DNA is TGTGCCAGTAGTACAGCGGGAGGGGGCACAGATACGCAGTATTTT.